This record covers a single T cell receptor beta chain. The antigen is unknown. These data are taken from a study of cytomegalovirus exposure and HLA in healthy donors. Study at large: Unique TCR beta sequences numbering approximately 120 million came from around 180 million T cells in an earlier analysis.

Germline loops: CDR1 SGHVS, CDR2 FQNEAQ. This CDR3 spans 14 amino acids. The V segment lost 0 bases and the J segment 6 bases; nucleotides outside the gene matches: 5. Overall study results and limits: A later analysis linked a missense DCLRE1C variant to TCR beta V- and J-gene trimming. Earlier results showed most TCR beta V segments being productive about 87% or about 30% of the time.

The PCR employed 60 Vbeta primers together with 13 Jbeta primers. Produced via immunoSEQ multiplex PCR; TCRdb's table is partial and in-frame only. The sample lists 100,000 to 150,000 clones; roughly four fifths were seen once. V is TRBV7-8 and J is TRBJ2-7; 7 positions agree with TRBD1. Sample: PBMCs. This clonotype was obtained from a woman aged 35 to 49 in good health and CMV-seropositive. The CDR3 sequence is CASSLAGTEGEQYF. The CDR3 DNA reads TGTGCCAGCAGCTTAGCCGGGACAGAGGGCGAGCAGTACTTC.